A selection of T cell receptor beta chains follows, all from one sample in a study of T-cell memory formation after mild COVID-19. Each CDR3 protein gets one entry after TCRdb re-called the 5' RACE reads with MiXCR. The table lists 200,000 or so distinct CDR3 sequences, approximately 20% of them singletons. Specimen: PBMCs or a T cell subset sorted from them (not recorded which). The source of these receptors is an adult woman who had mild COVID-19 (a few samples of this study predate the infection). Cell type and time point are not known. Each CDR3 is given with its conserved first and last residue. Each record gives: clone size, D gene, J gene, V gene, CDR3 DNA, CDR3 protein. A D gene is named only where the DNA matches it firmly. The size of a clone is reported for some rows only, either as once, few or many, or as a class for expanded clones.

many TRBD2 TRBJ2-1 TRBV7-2 TGTGCCAGCAGCTTAGGTAGCGGGAGGGCCAGTGAGCAGTTCTTC CASSLGSGRASEQFF
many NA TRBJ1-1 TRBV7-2 TGTGCCAGCATCCGTCGGGCAGGACCCATAAACACTGAAGCTTTCTTT CASIRRAGPINTEAFF
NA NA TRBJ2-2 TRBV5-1 TGCGCCAGCAGCTTGGAGGGAGCAGCCACCGGGGAGCTGTTTTTT CASSLEGAATGELFF
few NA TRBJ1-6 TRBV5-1 TGCGCCAGCAGCTTGGGAGGGTTAGAATCACCCCTCCACTTT CASSLGGLESPLHF
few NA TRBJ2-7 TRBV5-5 TGTGCCAGCAGCTTAGTGTTCAGGCTAGCTAGTTCCTACGAGCAGTACTTC CASSLVFRLASSYEQYF
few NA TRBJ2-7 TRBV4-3 TGCGCCAGCATTCCTATTTTACCGGGACTTTCATACGAGCAGTACTTC CASIPILPGLSYEQYF
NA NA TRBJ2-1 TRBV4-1 TGCGCCAGCAGCCAAGATTCGATCGGGCGGGAGCAGTTCTTC CASSQDSIGREQFF
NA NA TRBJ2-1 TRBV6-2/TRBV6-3 TGTGCCAGCAACCACCGGGACGCTGCCTACAATGAGCAGTTCTTC CASNHRDAAYNEQFF
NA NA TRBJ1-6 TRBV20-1 TGCAGTGCTAGAGTGGAAGCCACGATGGGTTCACCCCTCCACTTT CSARVEATMGSPLHF
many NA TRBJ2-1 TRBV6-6 TGTGCCAGCAGAGCTCGAGAGGATGGGGAGCAGTTCTTC CASRAREDGEQFF
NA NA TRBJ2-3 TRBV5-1 TGCGCCAGCAGCTTGGTCTCAGGGGCTAATGTAGATACGCAGTATTTT CASSLVSGANVDTQYF
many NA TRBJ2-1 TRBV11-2 TGTGCCAGCAGCCGCGGGATCTACAATGAGCAGTTCTTC CASSRGIYNEQFF
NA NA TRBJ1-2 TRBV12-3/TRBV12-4 TGTGCCAGCAGTTTACGCAGTAGATATGGCTACACCTTC CASSLRSRYGYTF
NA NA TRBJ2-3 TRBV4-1 TGCGCCAGTCAGGGCACAGATACGCAGTATTTT CASQGTDTQYF
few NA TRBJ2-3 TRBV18 TGTGCCAGCTCCCCCTTGGCCCAAGATACGCAGTATTTT CASSPLAQDTQYF
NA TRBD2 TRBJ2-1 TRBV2 TGTGCCAGCAGGTCGACTAGCGGCACCTACAATGAGCAGTTCTTC CASRSTSGTYNEQFF
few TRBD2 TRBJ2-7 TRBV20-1 TGCAGTGCGCCCCCCCTAGCGGGGGCCTACGAGCAGTACTTC CSAPPLAGAYEQYF
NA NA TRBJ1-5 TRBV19 TGTGCCAGTAATAAGGGGTTACCAAATCAGCCCCAGCATTTT CASNKGLPNQPQHF
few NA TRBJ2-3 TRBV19 TGTGCCAGTAGTATAGTGGGACCCCGCGGGACGCAGTATTTT CASSIVGPRGTQYF
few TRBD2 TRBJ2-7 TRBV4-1 TGCGCCAGCAGCCAAGATCGGGGACTAGCGGGGGCGCCCTACGAGCAGTACTTC CASSQDRGLAGAPYEQYF
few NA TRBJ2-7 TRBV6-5 TGTGCCAGCACTGACAGGATCCACGAGCAGTACTTC CASTDRIHEQYF
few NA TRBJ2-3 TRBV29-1 TGCAGCCTTCCGGGACTCAGCACAGATACGCAGTATTTT CSLPGLSTDTQYF
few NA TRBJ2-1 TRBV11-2 TGTGCCAGCAGCTTAGCGGCGGGTCGCTACAATGAGCAGTTCTTC CASSLAAGRYNEQFF
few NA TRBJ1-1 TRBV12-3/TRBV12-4 TGTGCCAGCAGTTTTACTCCCCCTGAAGCTTTCTTT CASSFTPPEAFF
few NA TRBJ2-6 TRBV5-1 TGCGCCAGCAGCCCCCGGGACGGGAAAGTCTCTGGGGCCAACGTCCTGACTTTC CASSPRDGKVSGANVLTF
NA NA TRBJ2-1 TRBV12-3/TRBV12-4 TGTGCCAGCAGCCGGTCACAGGGCGAGCAGTTCTTC CASSRSQGEQFF
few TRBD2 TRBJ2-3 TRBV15 TGTGCCACCAGCAGGGCGGGGACTAGCGGGAGAACGCAGTATTTT CATSRAGTSGRTQYF
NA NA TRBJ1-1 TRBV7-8 TGTGCCAGCAGCTTAGCGGGGGGGACGAACACTGAAGCTTTCTTT CASSLAGGTNTEAFF
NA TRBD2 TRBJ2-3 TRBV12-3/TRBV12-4 TGTGCCAGCACCCTGGGACTAGCGACTAGCACAGATACGCAGTATTTT CASTLGLATSTDTQYF
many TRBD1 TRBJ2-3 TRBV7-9 TGTGCCAGCAGCTCCCGACAGGGGTGGACAGATACGCAGTATTTT CASSSRQGWTDTQYF
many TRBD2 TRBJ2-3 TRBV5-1 TGCGCCAGCAGCGTCAGATTAGCGGGGGGGCATATAGATACGCAGTATTTT CASSVRLAGGHIDTQYF